This T cell receptor beta chain is drawn from a study of CD8 T cells in Susac syndrome. The CDR3 spans 16 residues. Deletions cut 3 bases from V and 4 bases from J, with 13 bases between. An input of about 0.45 to 1 ug of RNA was subjected to reverse transcription using random hexamers. immunoSEQ multiplex PCR amplified TCR beta CDR3 across 54 Vbeta, 13 Jbeta. MiXCR was run by TCRdb on the immunoSEQ multiplex PCR reads, yielding one entry per CDR3 protein. The repertoire holds 180,000 or so distinct CDR3 sequences, with over 85% as singletons. The authors sequenced TCR beta from blood CD8+ and CD4+ T cells.

The J gene is TRBJ2-6, the V gene TRBV12-3 or TRBV12-4; the D gene is possibly TRBD1 (6 bases). This receptor was identified in a human donor in good health. The sequenced sample was CD4+ T cells from PBMCs. In DNA form, the CDR3 reads TGTGCCAGCAGTTTTTCCTTGGGGGCCGGGGCCAACGTCCTGACTTTC. This codes for CASSFSLGAGANVLTF.